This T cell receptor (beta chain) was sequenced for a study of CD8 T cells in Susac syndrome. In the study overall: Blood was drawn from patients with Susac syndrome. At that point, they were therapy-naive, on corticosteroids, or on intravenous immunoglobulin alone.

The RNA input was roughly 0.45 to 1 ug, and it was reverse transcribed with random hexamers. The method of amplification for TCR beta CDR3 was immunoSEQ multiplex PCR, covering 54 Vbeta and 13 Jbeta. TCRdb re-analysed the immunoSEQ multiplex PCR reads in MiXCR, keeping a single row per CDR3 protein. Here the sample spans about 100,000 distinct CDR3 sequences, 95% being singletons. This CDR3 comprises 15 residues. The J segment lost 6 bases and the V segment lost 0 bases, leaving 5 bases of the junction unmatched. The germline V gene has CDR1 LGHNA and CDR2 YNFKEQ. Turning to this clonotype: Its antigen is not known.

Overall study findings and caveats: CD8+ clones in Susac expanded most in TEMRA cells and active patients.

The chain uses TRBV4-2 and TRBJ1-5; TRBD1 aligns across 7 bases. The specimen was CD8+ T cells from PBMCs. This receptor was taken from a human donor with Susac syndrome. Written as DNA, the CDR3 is TGTGCCAGCAGCCAAGAACAGGGGTTTAGTCAGCCCCAGCATTTT. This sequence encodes CASSQEQGFSQPQHF.